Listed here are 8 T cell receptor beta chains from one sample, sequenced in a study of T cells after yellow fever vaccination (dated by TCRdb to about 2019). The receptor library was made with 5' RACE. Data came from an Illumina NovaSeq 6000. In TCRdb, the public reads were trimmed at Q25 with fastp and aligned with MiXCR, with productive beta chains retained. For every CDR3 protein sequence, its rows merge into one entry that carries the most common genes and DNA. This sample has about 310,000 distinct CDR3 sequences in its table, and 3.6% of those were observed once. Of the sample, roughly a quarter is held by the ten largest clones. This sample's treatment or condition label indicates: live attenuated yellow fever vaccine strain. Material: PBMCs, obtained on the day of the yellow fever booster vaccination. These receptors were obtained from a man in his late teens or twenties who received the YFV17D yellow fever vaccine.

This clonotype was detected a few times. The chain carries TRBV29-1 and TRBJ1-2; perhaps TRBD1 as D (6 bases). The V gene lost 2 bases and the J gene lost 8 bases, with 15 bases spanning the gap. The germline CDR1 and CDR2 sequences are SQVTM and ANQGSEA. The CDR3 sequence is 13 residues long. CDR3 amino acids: CSVEYGQGIGYTF. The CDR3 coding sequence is TGCAGCGTTGAATATGGGCAGGGGATCGGCTACACCTTC.

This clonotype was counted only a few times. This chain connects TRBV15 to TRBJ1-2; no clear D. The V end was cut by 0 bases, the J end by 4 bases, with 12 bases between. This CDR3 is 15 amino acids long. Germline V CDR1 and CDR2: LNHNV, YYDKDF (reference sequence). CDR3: CATSRDQGALYGYTF. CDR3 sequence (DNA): TGTGCCACCAGCAGAGATCAAGGAGCCCTCTATGGCTACACCTTC.

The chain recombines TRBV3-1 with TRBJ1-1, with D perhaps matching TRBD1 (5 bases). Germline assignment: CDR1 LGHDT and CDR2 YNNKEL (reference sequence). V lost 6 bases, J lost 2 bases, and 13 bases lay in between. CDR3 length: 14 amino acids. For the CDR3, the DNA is TGTGCCAGCAGGGCCTACGGGGGAAACACTGAAGCTTTCTTT. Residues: CASRAYGGNTEAFF.

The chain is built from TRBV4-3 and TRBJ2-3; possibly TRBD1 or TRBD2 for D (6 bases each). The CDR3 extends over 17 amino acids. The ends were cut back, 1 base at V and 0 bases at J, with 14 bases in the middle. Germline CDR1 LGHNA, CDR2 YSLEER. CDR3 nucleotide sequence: TGCGCCAGCAGCCAAGGCCCGGGGGCAAGAAGCACAGATACGCAGTATTTT. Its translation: CASSQGPGARSTDTQYF.

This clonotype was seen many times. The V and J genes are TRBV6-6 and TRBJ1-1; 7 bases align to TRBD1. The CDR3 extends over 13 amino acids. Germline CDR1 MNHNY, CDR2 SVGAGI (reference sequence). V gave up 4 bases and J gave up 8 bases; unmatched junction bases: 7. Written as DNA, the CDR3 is TGTGCCAGCAGTTTCTTACCGGACAGGGAAGCTTTCTTT. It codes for CASSFLPDREAFF.

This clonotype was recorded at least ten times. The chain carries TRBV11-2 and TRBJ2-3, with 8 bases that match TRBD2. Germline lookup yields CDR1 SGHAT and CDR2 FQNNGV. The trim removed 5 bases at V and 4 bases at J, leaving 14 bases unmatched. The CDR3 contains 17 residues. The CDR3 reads CASSDPLPAGEPDTQYF. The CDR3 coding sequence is TGTGCCAGCAGCGACCCCCTCCCAGCGGGGGAGCCAGATACGCAGTATTTT.

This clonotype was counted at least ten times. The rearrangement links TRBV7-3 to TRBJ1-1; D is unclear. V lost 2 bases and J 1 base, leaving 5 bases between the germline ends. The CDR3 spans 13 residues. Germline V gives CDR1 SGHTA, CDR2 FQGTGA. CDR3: CASSLSANTEAFF. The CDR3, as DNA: TGTGCCAGCAGCTTATCAGCGAACACTGAAGCTTTCTTT.

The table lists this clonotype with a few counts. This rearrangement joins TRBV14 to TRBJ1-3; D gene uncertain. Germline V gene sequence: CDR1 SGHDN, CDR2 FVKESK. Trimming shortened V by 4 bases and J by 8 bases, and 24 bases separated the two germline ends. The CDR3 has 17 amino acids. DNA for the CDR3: TGTGCCAGCAGCCTCACCGTCCTAGGCCTTGTTTCGGACACCATATATTTT. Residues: CASSLTVLGLVSDTIYF.